A single sample gave rise to the 18 T cell receptor beta chains below, sequenced in a study of cytomegalovirus exposure and HLA in healthy donors. With 60 Vbeta and 13 Jbeta primers, the PCR was carried out. Data came from immunoSEQ multiplex PCR; TCRdb stores just in-frame clones and leaves some out. Of about 110,000 clones listed, around 70% are singletons. Source material: PBMCs. All receptors derive from a woman in her thirties or forties in good health and CMV-seronegative.

The V call is TRBV7-2, the J call TRBJ1-1, with D possibly TRBD1 on 5 matching bases. The CDR3 consists of 14 residues. Between the trimmed V and J ends, which lost 2 bases and 4 bases, there was a span of 11 bases. In germline, CDR1 is SGHTA, CDR2 FQGNSA. The CDR3 protein is CASSLPQGGTEAFF. The CDR3 bases are TGTGCCAGCAGCTTACCCCAGGGTGGCACTGAAGCTTTCTTT. The full variable domain, with the rest looked up from reference TRBV7-2 and TRBJ1-1, is GAGVSQSPSNKVTEKGKDVELRCDPISGHTALYWYRQSLGQGLEFLIYFQGNSAPDKSGLPSDRFSAERTGGSVSTLTIQRTQQEDSAVYLCASSLPQGGTEAFFGQGTRLTVV.

Points on this clone: Other DNA variants within this sample encode the same CDR3. The CDR3 here is CASTGQGAGTEAFF. CDR3 sequence (DNA): TGTGCCAGCACGGGACAGGGGGCGGGAACTGAAGCTTTCTTT. The chain is built from TRBV27 and TRBJ1-1, with 12 bases identical to TRBD1. CDR3 length: 14 residues. The V gene end was trimmed by 7 bases and the J gene end by 5 bases; junction bases not matched to a gene: 5. The germline gives CDR1 MNHEY, CDR2 SMNVEV (reference sequence).

The rearrangement uses TRBV28 and TRBJ1-6; D ambiguous. Deletions cut 2 bases from V and 7 bases from J, with 6 bases between. This CDR3 is built from 13 residues. Germline V lookup: CDR1 MDHEN, CDR2 SYDVKM. The chain's CDR3 is CASSLNLNSPLHF. CDR3 DNA sequence: TGTGCCAGCAGTTTAAATTTAAATTCACCCCTCCACTTT.

The chain employs TRBV19 and TRBJ2-7; D unresolved. The germline V and J ends were trimmed by 9 bases and 0 bases, with 15 bases remaining between them. The V gene's germline CDR1 is LNHDA and CDR2 SQIVND (reference sequence). This CDR3 is built from 14 residues. The CDR3 DNA reads as TGTGCCAGCCAATACAAGCCGGGCTCCTACGAGCAGTACTTC. Translation gives CASQYKPGSYEQYF.

Here the CDR3 reads CASSGALFRWTSGVGYEQYF. The CDR3, as DNA: TGTGCCAGCAGCGGCGCCCTCTTCCGGTGGACTAGCGGGGTAGGCTACGAGCAGTACTTC. This chain joins TRBV7-8 and TRBJ2-7; 12 bases are shared with TRBD2. V shed 5 bases, J shed 3 bases, and the junction held 20 bases outside the gene matches. The germline V gene has CDR1 SGHVS and CDR2 FQNEAQ. This CDR3 is built from 20 residues.

The CDR3 loop reads CAIRGTSGGAGMEQYF. CDR3 sequence (DNA): TGTGCCATCAGAGGGACTAGCGGGGGGGCGGGGATGGAGCAGTACTTC. The chain combines TRBV10-3 with TRBJ2-7; 16 nucleotides match TRBD2. CDR3 length: 16 amino acids. With V trimmed by 6 bases and J by 7 bases, 9 bases remained unmatched. CDR1 is ENHRY and CDR2 is SYGVKD in the germline V gene.

The V call is TRBV7-2, the J call TRBJ1-2, with TRBD1 matching 8 bases. The CDR3 length is 15 residues. The trim removed 2 bases at V and 4 bases at J, leaving 6 bases unmatched. The germline V gene has CDR1 SGHTA and CDR2 FQGNSA. The CDR3 sequence: CASSLYGGQGYGYTF. CDR3 bases: TGTGCCAGCAGCTTATACGGCGGACAGGGCTATGGCTACACCTTC.

The chain combines TRBV5-1 with TRBJ2-2, with 7 bases matching TRBD2. With 0 bases clipped from V and 7 bases from J, the junction kept 12 bases outside the gene matches. The CDR3 sequence is 17 residues long. Germline V gene sequence: CDR1 SGHRS, CDR2 YFSETQ. The CDR3 DNA reads TGCGCCAGCAGCTTGGCCCCCGGCGGGGGTAGAAGCGGGGAGCTGTTTTTT. Translating gives CASSLAPGGGRSGELFF.

This clone was recorded a few times. The J gene is TRBJ2-5, the V gene TRBV6-5, with D maybe TRBD2 (5 bases). Germline V lookup: CDR1 MNHEY, CDR2 SVGAGI. V lost 5 bases and J lost 3, with 10 bases in between. The CDR3 runs to 13 residues. The CDR3 here is CASSRTRKETQYF. The CDR3 nucleotides are TGTGCCAGCAGTCGAACTAGGAAAGAGACCCAGTACTTC.

This clone was picked up a small number of times. The rearrangement links TRBV11-2 to TRBJ2-7; maybe TRBD2 (6 bases). V was pared by 1 base and J by 5 bases, with 12 bases between. This CDR3 is 14 amino acids long. CDR1 SGHAT and CDR2 FQNNGV come from the germline V gene. The CDR3 is CASSLGGTLDEQYF. The CDR3 bases are TGTGCCAGCAGCTTAGGCGGGACCTTGGACGAGCAGTACTTC.

CDR3 sequence: CASRTQGGYGYTF. As DNA, the CDR3 is TGTGCCAGCAGAACACAGGGGGGCTATGGCTACACCTTC. The rearrangement joins TRBV2 to TRBJ1-2; 8 positions agree with TRBD1. The germline CDR1 and CDR2 sequences are SNHLY and FYNNEI. With V trimmed by 6 bases and J by 4 bases, 4 bases remained unmatched. This CDR3 region has 13 residues.

This chain links TRBV28 with TRBJ2-7; D is possibly TRBD1 (6 bases). CDR1 and CDR2 (germline): MDHEN, SYDVKM. The V end lost 5 bases, the J end lost 3 bases, and 11 bases lay between the germline ends. The CDR3 runs 13 residues. In nucleotides, the CDR3 is TGTGCCAGCAGTCCCGGGACACACTACGAGCAGTACTTC. This codes for CASSPGTHYEQYF.

This chain connects TRBV5-1 to TRBJ2-3; tentative D call: TRBD1 (6 bases). This CDR3 has 15 residues. The V gene lost 1 base and the J gene lost 4 bases, with 13 bases spanning the gap. Looked up from germline, CDR1 is SGHRS and CDR2 is YFSETQ. CDR3 region: CASSLSGRGPDTQYF. The DNA of the CDR3 is TGCGCCAGCAGCTTGTCCGGCAGGGGACCAGATACGCAGTATTTT. Full variable domain (remainder filled in from reference TRBV5-1 and TRBJ2-3): KAGVTQTPRYLIKTRGQQVTLSCSPISGHRSVSWYQQTPGQGLQFLFEYFSETQRNKGNFPGRFSGRQFSNSRSEMNVSTLELGDSALYLCASSLSGRGPDTQYFGPGTRLTVL.

The genes are TRBV18 and TRBJ2-7, with D possibly being TRBD1 (6 bases). The germline gives CDR1 KGHSH, CDR2 LQKENI. Trimming shortened V by 0 bases and J by 5 bases, and 14 bases separated the two germline ends. CDR3 length: 15 residues. CDR3 nucleotides: TGTGCCAGCTCACCACCGTCAGGGGCGCCTAACGAGCAGTACTTC. It specifies CASSPPSGAPNEQYF.

Points on this clone: A read error may produce the germline difference seen at one junction end. V gene TRBV19 combines with J gene TRBJ1-3; 7 nucleotides match TRBD1. The CDR3 is 16 amino acids. Per the germline V gene, CDR1 is LNHDA and CDR2 is SQIVND (reference sequence). CDR3 in DNA: TGTGCCAGTAGCAGACAGGGAGCTATCTCTGGAAGCACCATATATTTT. Protein sequence: CASSRQGAISGSTIYF.

In its sample, this clone was seen once. This rearrangement joins TRBV5-1 to TRBJ1-2, with TRBD1 as a possible D gene (5 bases). The germline V gene encodes CDR1 SGHRS and CDR2 YFSETQ. V was pared by 5 bases and J by 7 bases, with 12 bases between. This CDR3 contains 12 residues. The CDR3 DNA is TGCGCCAGCAGAGGGGAGGGATTTGGCTACACCTTC. Its protein is CASRGEGFGYTF.

V is TRBV9 and J is TRBJ1-4; 8 bases line up with TRBD1. This CDR3 spans 17 amino acids. CDR1 and CDR2 from the germline V gene are SGDLS and YYNGEE. J was trimmed by 2 bases and V by 4 bases; bases with no gene match: 10. In DNA, the CDR3 is TGTGCCAGCAGCCCAGGGCAGGGGGCGCAGACTAATGAAAAACTGTTTTTT. It translates to CASSPGQGAQTNEKLFF.

The chain is built from TRBV7-8 and TRBJ1-1; TRBD1 matches 10 bases. The V segment lost 2 bases and the J segment 7 bases; nucleotides outside the gene matches: 7. This CDR3 spans 15 amino acids. CDR1 and CDR2 from the germline V gene are SGHVS and FQNEAQ. The CDR3: CASSLRDRGAREAFF. In DNA, the CDR3 is TGTGCCAGCAGCTTACGGGACAGGGGCGCCCGTGAAGCTTTCTTT.